This paragraph covers one T cell receptor (beta chain) sequence. Its specificity is not known. The data were taken from a study of post-analysis software for immune sequencing data. Study-wide context: Secondary progressive, relapsing-remitting and progressive-relapsing multiple sclerosis were among the included disease courses.

Unique molecular identifiers tagged the TCR beta cDNA libraries. TCRdb analysed the PCR reads with MiXCR anew, one entry per CDR3 protein. The table shows 740,000 or so distinct CDR3 sequences, with about 50% occurring only once. The CDR3 covers 14 residues. CDR1 and CDR2 (germline): SQVTM, ANQGSEA. The J segment lost 2 bases and the V segment lost 4 bases, leaving 5 bases of the junction unmatched. The study's findings and limits: Same-batch preparations were strongly co-clustered by F measure. Controls had lower frequencies than patients of about 5 TRBV segments, which included TRBV5-6, TRBV5-1 and TRBV20-1.

The chain carries TRBV29-1 and TRBJ2-1; TRBD1 agrees at 7 bases. Material: blood. This TCR was sampled from a girl between 10 and 17 years old with multiple sclerosis. In DNA, the CDR3 is TGCAGCGTTGGCTACAGGGGCCCCTACAATGAGCAGTTCTTC. Its protein is CSVGYRGPYNEQFF.